These 32 T cell receptor beta chains were all obtained from the same sample, sequenced in a study of T cells in Graves' hyperthyroidism and ophthalmopathy. TCR beta CDR3 sequences were amplified from RNA transcripts. TCR CDR3 regions were first amplified by RT-PCR with HTBI primers. Using its own MiXCR run on the multiplex PCR reads, TCRdb lists one record per CDR3 protein. The sample records about 640,000 distinct CDR3 sequences, about 20% being singletons. Sequencing was carried out using blood. The receptors were gathered from a man younger than 40 with Graves' ophthalmopathy.

The genes are TRBV6-5 and TRBJ2-7, with D possibly being TRBD1 or TRBD2 (5 bases each). Per germline, CDR1 MNHEY and CDR2 SVGAGI. Between the trimmed V and J ends, which lost 2 bases and 0 bases, there was a span of 17 bases. The CDR3 is 17 amino acids. The CDR3 coding sequence is TGTGCCAGCAGTTACCCCCGGGACGGGTTGAGCTCCTACGAGCAGTACTTC. This translates into CASSYPRDGLSSYEQYF.

The CDR3 DNA reads TGTGCCAGTACCTTTCGACAGGCTTATAATTCACCCCTCCACTTT. Protein: CASTFRQAYNSPLHF. V is TRBV19 and J is TRBJ1-6, with a weak D call TRBD1 (6 bases). CDR3 length: 15 residues. The V and J ends lost 7 bases and 4 bases respectively, with 14 bases between them. CDR1 is LNHDA and CDR2 is SQIVND in the germline V gene (reference sequence).

This clonotype was detected only a few times. This chain connects TRBV12-3 or TRBV12-4 to TRBJ2-7, with D possibly called TRBD1 or TRBD2 (7 bases each). V lost 5 bases, J lost 3 bases, and 17 bases lay in between. The CDR3 extends over 15 amino acids. The CDR3 DNA reads as TGTGCCAGCAGTCAGGGGGTGGGGGGGTACTACGAGCAGTACTTC. It is translated as CASSQGVGGYYEQYF.

This clonotype was recorded at least ten times. The V call is TRBV2, the J call TRBJ2-2; D remains unclear. The CDR3 spans 14 residues. The V end lost 3 bases, the J end lost 7 bases, and 12 bases lay between the germline ends. Germline V gene lookup returns CDR1 SNHLY and CDR2 FYNNEI. In DNA, the CDR3 is TGTGCCAGCAGTGAGTTAGTGGGTGTCGGGGAGCTGTTTTTT. Protein: CASSELVGVGELFF.

The CDR3 bases are TGTGCCAGCCGGAGGGAGGGCTACACCTTC. This translates into CASRREGYTF. The chain links TRBV6-1 to TRBJ1-2; no clear D. The CDR3 is 10 amino acids. The ends were cut back, 8 bases at V and 8 bases at J, with 9 bases in the middle. The germline V gene has CDR1 MNHNS and CDR2 SASEGT.

The table lists this clonotype with a few counts. The rearrangement links TRBV27 to TRBJ2-3, with D tentatively TRBD2 (6 bases). Germline assignment: CDR1 MNHEY and CDR2 SMNVEV (reference sequence). V was trimmed by 2 bases and J by 2 bases, leaving 14 bases between them. This CDR3 contains 16 residues. The CDR3 sequence: CASSLGLAGHTDTQYF. In nucleotides, the CDR3 is TGTGCCAGCAGTTTAGGGCTGGCGGGGCACACAGATACGCAGTATTTT.

Worth noting for this clonotype: This could be a read error, since a much larger clone is one nucleotide away. The missing conserved phenylalanine or tryptophan at the end of this CDR3 makes a read error likely. This chain uses TRBV18 with TRBJ1-4; unclear D gene. The CDR3 is made up of 13 amino acids. Germline values: CDR1 KGHSH, CDR2 LQKENI. Trimming took off 5 bases at V and 3 bases at J, with 7 bases between the two ends. This chain's CDR3 is CASSTAPNEKLFS. The CDR3 DNA is TGTGCCAGCTCAACCGCGCCTAATGAAAAACTGTTTTCT.

The chain links TRBV29-1 to TRBJ2-1; 7 nucleotides align to TRBD2. The CDR3 runs 13 residues. Germline V lookup: CDR1 SQVTM, CDR2 ANQGSEA. V was clipped by 2 bases and J by 8 bases; unmatched bases: 6. CDR3 in amino acids: CSVELADLDEQFF. The CDR3 coding sequence is TGCAGCGTTGAACTAGCGGACCTCGATGAGCAGTTCTTC.

There are a few counts of this clonotype. The chain employs TRBV18 and TRBJ2-3; D is possibly TRBD1 (6 bases). The CDR3 totals 15 residues. V lost 6 bases, J lost 0 bases, and 13 bases lay in between. Per germline, CDR1 KGHSH and CDR2 LQKENI. The CDR3 bases are TGTGCCAGCTCTCGCAAAGGGGGAAGCACAGATACGCAGTATTTT. Translation gives CASSRKGGSTDTQYF.

V usage is TRBV19 and J usage is TRBJ2-7; 8 bases map to TRBD1. The CDR3 length is 16 residues. With 1 base clipped from V and 0 bases from J, the junction kept 5 bases outside the gene matches. Germline assignment: CDR1 LNHDA and CDR2 SQIVND (reference sequence). The CDR3 bases are TGTGCCAGTAGTATAGGGGACAGGCTATTCTCCTACGAGCAGTACTTC. This translates into CASSIGDRLFSYEQYF.

This clonotype was found many times. The chain employs TRBV2 and TRBJ1-2, with a weak D call TRBD1 (6 bases). Per the germline V gene, CDR1 is SNHLY and CDR2 is FYNNEI. The CDR3 consists of 15 residues. Trimming left V 2 bases short and J 3 bases short, with 13 bases between. The CDR3 sequence: CASSERGGADYGYTF. The CDR3 coding sequence is TGTGCCAGCAGTGAAAGGGGGGGCGCAGACTATGGCTACACCTTC.

This sequence joins TRBV12-3 or TRBV12-4 and TRBJ2-7, with D perhaps being TRBD1 or TRBD2 (5 bases each). The CDR3 contains 13 residues. V lost 9 bases and J 0 bases, leaving 12 bases between the germline ends. CDR3 region: CASRRGPSYEQYF. The CDR3 coding sequence is TGTGCCAGTAGAAGGGGACCCTCCTACGAGCAGTACTTC.

This clonotype was found many times. Here the CDR3 reads CASSRLANSYNEQFF. CDR3 in DNA: TGCGCCAGCAGCCGACTAGCGAATTCCTACAATGAGCAGTTCTTC. The chain couples TRBV5-1 to TRBJ2-1; 8 bases agree with TRBD2. V shed 4 bases and J 1 base; nucleotides not matched to a gene: 4. Germline CDR1 is SGHRS and CDR2 is YFSETQ. The CDR3 sequence is 15 residues long. Using reference TRBV5-1 and TRBJ2-1 for the parts outside the CDR3, the full variable domain is KAGVTQTPRYLIKTRGQQVTLSCSPISGHRSVSWYQQTPGQGLQFLFEYFSETQRNKGNFPGRFSGRQFSNSRSEMNVSTLELGDSALYLCASSRLANSYNEQFFGPGTRLTVL.

This clonotype appeared a few times. V usage is TRBV28 and J usage is TRBJ2-1, with TRBD2 matching 12 bases. The CDR3 extends over 15 amino acids. Looked up from germline, CDR1 is MDHEN and CDR2 is SYDVKM. The V and J ends lost 6 bases and 7 bases, in that order; junction bases with no gene match: 7. The CDR3 coding sequence is TGTGCCAGCAGCCATAAAACTAGCGGGGGGAATGAGCAGTTCTTC. This encodes CASSHKTSGGNEQFF.

This clonotype occurred a few times. The V call is TRBV6-2 or TRBV6-3, the J call TRBJ2-1, with a possible D match to TRBD1 (5 bases). Germline V gene lookup returns CDR1 MNHEY and CDR2 SVGEGT. V lost 7 bases and J lost 7, with 14 bases in between. The CDR3 extends over 13 amino acids. Here the CDR3 reads CASTFQGRNEQFF. The CDR3 bases are TGTGCCAGCACCTTTCAGGGAAGGAATGAGCAGTTCTTC.

The chain is built from TRBV30 and TRBJ2-5, with 7 bases matching TRBD2. The CDR3 contains 15 residues. Germline V lookup: CDR1 GTSNPN, CDR2 SVGIG (reference sequence). The J segment lost 5 bases and the V segment lost 0 bases, leaving 9 bases of the junction unmatched. CDR3 sequence (DNA): TGTGCCTGGAGTGTACTTCAACTAGCGCGGGAGACCCAGTACTTC. Protein product: CAWSVLQLARETQYF. Filled out from reference TRBV30 and TRBJ2-5, the complete variable domain reads SQTIHQWPATLVQPVGSPLSLECTVEGTSNPNLYWYRQAAGRGLQLLFYSVGIGQISSEVPQNLSASRPQDRQFILSSKKLLLSDSGFYLCAWSVLQLARETQYFGPGTRLLVL.

This clonotype was counted many times. The chain couples TRBV5-1 to TRBJ2-2; D uncertain. This CDR3 has 14 amino acids. The V and J ends lost 0 bases and 1 base respectively, with 4 bases between them. Germline V gene sequence: CDR1 SGHRS, CDR2 YFSETQ. DNA of the CDR3: TGCGCCAGCAGCTTGGCCCAGAACACCGGGGAGCTGTTTTTT. Translated, it gives CASSLAQNTGELFF.

This clonotype was found a few times. The chain is built from TRBV6-1 and TRBJ1-2; no clear D gene. The CDR3 has 14 amino acids. Per germline, CDR1 MNHNS and CDR2 SASEGT. Trimming took 5 bases from V and 4 from J, leaving 14 bases between them. In nucleotides, the CDR3 is TGTGCCAGCAGTCAAAACCGGGCCCTCTATGGCTACACCTTC. Protein sequence: CASSQNRALYGYTF.

This clonotype was counted many times. The J gene is TRBJ2-3, the V gene TRBV20-1; the D gene is possibly TRBD2 (6 bases). The V gene's germline CDR1 is DFQATT and CDR2 SNEGSKA (reference sequence). This CDR3 contains 15 residues. V lost 5 bases, J lost 0 bases, and 15 bases lay in between. CDR3 sequence reads: CSAPSLATSTDTQYF. The CDR3 DNA reads as TGCAGTGCTCCTTCGCTAGCGACTAGCACAGATACGCAGTATTTT.

The rearrangement links TRBV12-3 or TRBV12-4 to TRBJ2-1; TRBD2 might be the D (6 bases). The CDR3 sequence is 11 residues long. V was clipped by 3 bases and J by 15 bases, with 12 bases between them. This CDR3 reads CASSLKVAAFF. The CDR3 DNA follows: TGTGCCAGCAGTTTGAAGGTAGCGGCGTTCTTC.

This clonotype has ten or more counts. The chain combines TRBV2 with TRBJ2-1, with 10 nucleotides matching TRBD2. Germline CDR1 and CDR2: SNHLY and FYNNEI. This CDR3 region has 16 residues. Trimming removed 11 bases from V and 3 bases from J; junction bases left unmatched: 13. The CDR3 here is CALSRGASGSYNEQFF. CDR3 bases: TGTGCCCTTAGTCGGGGGGCTAGCGGGAGCTACAATGAGCAGTTCTTC.

This clonotype was seen only a few times. The rearrangement joins TRBV29-1 to TRBJ2-1; D ambiguous. Germline CDR1 and CDR2: SQVTM and ANQGSEA. The CDR3 runs to 11 residues. The V end lost 0 bases, the J end lost 11 bases, and 8 bases lay between the germline ends. In nucleotides, the CDR3 is TGCAGCGTTGAAGATCGGACCAAGCAGTTCTTC. It specifies CSVEDRTKQFF.

J is TRBJ1-2 and V is TRBV5-1, with a possible D match to TRBD1 (5 bases). The length of the CDR3 is 15 residues. CDR1 is SGHRS, CDR2 YFSETQ, per germline. Trimming removed 0 bases from V and 4 bases from J, with 13 bases in between. The DNA of the CDR3 is TGCGCCAGCAGCTTGGGACAGAACAGAGGCTATGGCTACACCTTC. Its protein is CASSLGQNRGYGYTF.

This clonotype occurred many times. The chain carries TRBV20-1 and TRBJ2-3; no clear D gene. Germline CDR1 reads DFQATT; CDR2 reads SNEGSKA (reference sequence). Trimming shortened V by 4 bases and J by 2 bases, and 10 bases separated the two germline ends. There are 13 residues in the CDR3. In DNA, the CDR3 is TGCAGTGCTATTCAGCCGTCCACAGATACGCAGTATTTT. It codes for CSAIQPSTDTQYF.

The CDR3 nucleotides read TGTGCCAGCAGTTTAAGGGTAGAGGGGGCCTACGAGCAGTACTTC. Its translation: CASSLRVEGAYEQYF. This chain joins TRBV27 and TRBJ2-7; D is perhaps TRBD1 (6 bases). V was pared by 2 bases and J by 2 bases, with 13 bases between. The germline V gene has CDR1 MNHEY and CDR2 SMNVEV (reference sequence). The CDR3 length is 15 residues.

The V call is TRBV20-1, the J call TRBJ2-3; no clear D gene. Germline assignment: CDR1 DFQATT and CDR2 SNEGSKA (reference sequence). The CDR3 consists of 14 residues. Trimming removed 3 bases from V and 3 bases from J, with 13 bases in between. The CDR3 here is CSASQQKVTDTQYF. CDR3 nucleotides: TGCAGTGCTAGTCAGCAGAAAGTTACAGATACGCAGTATTTT.

The CDR3 nucleotides are TGCAGTGCGTCAGGGGCAGGCACCGGGGAGCTGTTTTTT. Amino acid sequence: CSASGAGTGELFF. V gene TRBV20-1 combines with J gene TRBJ2-2; maybe TRBD1 (6 bases). CDR3 length equals 13 residues. Germline CDR1 and CDR2: DFQATT and SNEGSKA (reference sequence). Trimming shortened V by 6 bases and J by 4 bases, and 12 bases separated the two germline ends.

This clonotype has at least ten counts. The V call is TRBV30, the J call TRBJ1-5, with D unclear. Trimming took 1 base from V and 1 from J, leaving 11 bases between them. Germline CDR1 reads GTSNPN; CDR2 reads SVGIG (reference sequence). This CDR3 region has 15 residues. The CDR3 loop reads CAWSEGGGSNQPQHF. CDR3 DNA: TGTGCCTGGAGTGAAGGTGGAGGGAGCAATCAGCCCCAGCATTTT.

This clonotype appeared a few times. This chain joins TRBV5-5 and TRBJ2-7, with TRBD1 identical over 9 bases. V was pared by 4 bases and J by 3 bases, with 5 bases of the junction left unmatched. In germline, CDR1 is SGHKS, CDR2 YYEKEE (reference sequence). The CDR3 has 14 residues. CDR3 amino acids: CASSPDRGDYEQYF. In nucleotides, the CDR3 is TGTGCCAGCAGCCCGGACAGGGGTGACTACGAGCAGTACTTC.

The gene calls are TRBV6-1 and TRBJ2-2; TRBD2 might be the D (5 bases). Trimming removed 4 bases at V and 1 base at J, with 10 bases between. Germline assignment: CDR1 MNHNS and CDR2 SASEGT. The CDR3 is 15 amino acids. CDR3 sequence: CASSVGSGNTGELFF. The CDR3, as DNA: TGTGCCAGCAGTGTAGGAAGCGGGAACACCGGGGAGCTGTTTTTT.

This clonotype was observed a few times. V and J are TRBV6-1 and TRBJ1-6; no clear D. Trimming removed 5 bases from V and 7 bases from J, with 9 bases in between. The CDR3 has 13 residues. Germline V lookup: CDR1 MNHNS, CDR2 SASEGT. The CDR3 DNA is TGTGCCAGCAGTACCGGATCCAATTCACCCCTCCACTTT. Residues: CASSTGSNSPLHF.

The V gene is TRBV6-5, the J gene TRBJ2-7; TRBD2 is a possible D gene (6 bases). The CDR3 is 14 residues long. Trimming pared 4 bases from V and 0 bases from J, leaving 10 bases between. Germline V gene lookup returns CDR1 MNHEY and CDR2 SVGAGI. The CDR3 sequence: CASSSRAGSYEQYF. CDR3 nucleotide sequence: TGTGCCAGCAGTTCCCGAGCGGGCTCCTACGAGCAGTACTTC.